One sample yielded the 5 T cell receptor beta chains listed below, sequenced in a study of neurological immune-mediated disorders. TCRdb analysed the 5' RACE reads with MiXCR anew, one entry per CDR3 protein. The sample contains some 46,000 distinct CDR3 sequences, over 9% of which appear only once. The sample comprised PBMCs. The receptor set was obtained from a man between 65 and 85 years old with HTLV-1-associated myelopathy (HAM/TSP).

This clonotype was picked up many times. This chain connects TRBV24-1 to TRBJ2-3; no reliable D call. Germline CDR1 and CDR2: KGHDR and SFDVKD. Deletions cut 9 bases from V and 4 bases from J, with 7 bases between. The CDR3 covers 11 residues. CDR3 amino acids: CATQQADTQYF. The CDR3, as DNA: TGTGCCACCCAGCAGGCAGATACGCAGTATTTT.

This clonotype is medium-sized by share. The chain has TRBV27 and TRBJ2-2, with D unresolved. Looked up from germline, CDR1 is MNHEY and CDR2 is SMNVEV (reference sequence). This CDR3 region has 16 residues. Trimming removed 3 bases at V and 6 bases at J, with 17 bases between. The CDR3 reads CASSFAASFSSGELFF. The DNA of the CDR3 is TGTGCCAGCAGTTTTGCGGCCAGCTTCTCTTCCGGGGAGCTGTTTTTT.

This clonotype was detected only a few times. V is TRBV5-1 and J is TRBJ2-5; possibly TRBD2 for D (5 bases). CDR1 is SGHRS, CDR2 YFSETQ, per germline. CDR3 length equals 15 residues. The V end was cut by 4 bases, the J end by 5 bases, with 18 bases between. CDR3 in amino acids: CASSLEPRRGETQYF. The CDR3 bases are TGCGCCAGCAGCCTGGAACCTCGTCGAGGGGAGACCCAGTACTTC.

This clonotype was recorded at least ten times. A junction end diverges from the germline sequence, so it may reflect a read error. The chain uses TRBV27 and TRBJ2-7; tentatively, D is TRBD2 (5 bases). The CDR3 contains 8 residues. The V gene's germline CDR1 is MNHEY and CDR2 SMNVEV (reference sequence). The CDR3 coding sequence is TGTGCCAGCAGTCCCACGGGGTTC. Its translation is CASSPTGF.

This clonotype was observed many times. CDR3 loop: CASIQGRNLYGYTF. The CDR3 nucleotides are TGTGCCAGCATTCAGGGGAGGAATCTTTATGGCTACACCTTC. The chain links TRBV28 to TRBJ1-2; possibly TRBD1 for D (6 bases). CDR3 length: 14 residues. Trimming left V 7 bases short and J 5 bases short, with 17 bases between. Germline V gene lookup returns CDR1 MDHEN and CDR2 SYDVKM.